These 10 T cell receptor beta chains originate from one sample sequenced in a study of blood T cell repertoires in COVID-19 (dated by TCRdb to the early 2020s). Libraries were prepared through the immunoSEQ multiplex PCR assay. The immuneACCESS repertoire file appears here via TCRdb, limited to in-frame rearrangements. These files lack a portion of the clones; in checked studies, under half of the deficit traces to unresolved V genes, and the cause of the others is not known. The sample data list over 100,000 clones, and approximately 80% of these were observed just once. The ten largest clones capture about 0.8% of the sample. Source material: peripheral blood. The receptors were gathered from a woman in her seventies with acute or convalescent COVID-19.

Note on this clone: Mismatch with germline at one junction end may stem from a read error. The chain links TRBV30 to TRBJ2-7; 10 bases map to TRBD1. This CDR3 is 11 amino acids long. Germline CDR1 and CDR2: GTSNPN and SVGIG (reference sequence). The CDR3 protein is CAWIAGTGVHF. Written as DNA, the CDR3 is TGTGCCTGGATCGCCGGGACAGGGGTGCACTTC.

The chain employs TRBV7-8 and TRBJ1-6; a weak D match, TRBD1 (5 bases). Germline assignment: CDR1 SGHVS and CDR2 FQNEAQ. CDR3 size: 12 residues. V was trimmed by 3 bases and J by 10 bases, leaving 7 bases between them. Written as DNA, the CDR3 is TGTGCCAGCAGCTTGGGGCCCTCACCCCTCCACTTT. Its translation: CASSLGPSPLHF.

The V and J genes are TRBV5-4 and TRBJ2-4, with 9 bases lining up with TRBD1. Germline V gene lookup returns CDR1 SGHNT and CDR2 YYREEE (reference sequence). V lost 3 bases, J lost 11 bases, and 12 bases stayed unmatched. The CDR3 sequence is 15 residues long. The CDR3 reads CASSSQGAQGLVQYF. For the CDR3, the DNA is TGTGCCAGCAGCTCACAGGGGGCCCAAGGTTTGGTTCAGTACTTC.

This sequence joins TRBV28 and TRBJ2-5; 11 positions agree with TRBD2. CDR1 is MDHEN and CDR2 is SYDVKM in the germline V gene. Losses at the gene ends were 2 bases for V and 5 bases for J; bases not matched to a gene: 7. The CDR3 sequence is 16 residues long. The CDR3 loop is CASSLGLAGGGETQYF. The CDR3 DNA follows: TGTGCCAGCAGTTTAGGTCTAGCGGGAGGAGGGGAGACCCAGTACTTC.

This rearrangement joins TRBV7-9 to TRBJ2-7, with 11 positions matching TRBD2. The CDR3 totals 15 residues. Germline CDR1 SEHNR, CDR2 FQNEAQ (reference sequence). With 0 bases clipped from V and 7 bases from J, the junction kept 5 bases outside the gene matches. The CDR3 DNA is TGTGCCAGCAGCTTAGCGCTAGCGGGGGGAGCGGAGCAGTACTTC. It is translated as CASSLALAGGAEQYF.

The chain couples TRBV4-1 to TRBJ2-7; 7 bases are a match to TRBD2. CDR3 length: 16 residues. J gave up 1 base and V 0 bases, and 6 bases lay outside the gene matches. Germline values: CDR1 MGHRA, CDR2 YSYEKL. CDR3 region: CASSQESSGFSYEQYF. CDR3 in DNA: TGCGCCAGCAGCCAAGAATCTAGCGGTTTTTCCTACGAGCAGTACTTC.

The genes are TRBV27 and TRBJ2-3; tentatively, D is TRBD1 (6 bases). The V end was cut by 2 bases, the J end by 2 bases, with 8 bases between. The germline CDR1 and CDR2 sequences are MNHEY and SMNVEV (reference sequence). The CDR3 consists of 14 residues. CDR3 DNA: TGTGCCAGCAGTTTAAACAGGGCCACAGATACGCAGTATTTT. This sequence encodes CASSLNRATDTQYF.

This chain connects TRBV5-1 to TRBJ2-3; 11 positions agree with TRBD2. The CDR3 is 16 residues long. V gave up 4 bases and J gave up 2 bases; unmatched junction bases: 6. Germline V gene sequence: CDR1 SGHRS, CDR2 YFSETQ. CDR3 DNA sequence: TGCGCCAGCAGCCCGACTAGCGGGGACGTCACAGATACGCAGTATTTT. Amino acids: CASSPTSGDVTDTQYF.

V and J are TRBV19 and TRBJ1-6, with D maybe TRBD1 (6 bases). Germline loops: CDR1 LNHDA, CDR2 SQIVND (reference sequence). The CDR3 loop spans 15 amino acids. Trimming shortened V by 5 bases and J by 7 bases, and 15 bases separated the two germline ends. CDR3 sequence (DNA): TGTGCCAGTAGTCCTCGAACAGGGTACAATTCACCCCTCCACTTT. Translation: CASSPRTGYNSPLHF.

This sequence joins TRBV10-3 and TRBJ2-5; D gene unclear. The CDR3 loop spans 11 amino acids. Deletions cut 3 bases from V and 5 bases from J, with 4 bases between. From germline, CDR1 is ENHRY and CDR2 SYGVKD. This chain's CDR3 is CAISDIETQYF. CDR3 coding DNA: TGTGCCATCAGTGATATCGAGACCCAGTACTTC.